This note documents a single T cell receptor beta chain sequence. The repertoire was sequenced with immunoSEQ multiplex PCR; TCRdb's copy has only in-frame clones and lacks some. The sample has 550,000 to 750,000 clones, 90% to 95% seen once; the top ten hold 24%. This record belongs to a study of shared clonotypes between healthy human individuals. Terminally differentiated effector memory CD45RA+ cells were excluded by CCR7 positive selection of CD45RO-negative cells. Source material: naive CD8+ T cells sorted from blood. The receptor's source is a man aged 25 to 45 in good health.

In nucleotides, the CDR3 is TGCAGCGTTGAAGACAGGGGCAGAACGCAGTATTTT. Encoded protein: CSVEDRGRTQYF. The rearrangement joins TRBV29-1 to TRBJ2-3; weak D call: TRBD1 (6 bases). The germline V gene encodes CDR1 SQVTM and CDR2 ANQGSEA. V was trimmed by 0 bases and J by 9 bases, leaving 10 bases between them. The CDR3 is 12 residues long.